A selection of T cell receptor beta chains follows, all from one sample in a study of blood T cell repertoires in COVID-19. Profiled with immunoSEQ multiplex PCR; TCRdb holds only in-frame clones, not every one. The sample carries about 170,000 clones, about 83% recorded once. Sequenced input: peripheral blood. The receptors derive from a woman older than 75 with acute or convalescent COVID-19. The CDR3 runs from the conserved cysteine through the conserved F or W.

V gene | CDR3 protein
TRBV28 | CASEPPSGVRQDTQYF
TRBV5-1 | CASSLAPENTGELFF
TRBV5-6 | CASRKGEGSTEAFF
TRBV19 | CASSPRGERNSYEQYF
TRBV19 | CASSSSGRTSGANVLTF
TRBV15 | CATSRDRSRINIQYF
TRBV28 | CASSRTGVVDQPQHF
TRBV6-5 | CAVGVNQPQHF
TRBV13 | CASSLGLAGRNTGELFF
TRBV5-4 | CASSRAFSGINEQFF
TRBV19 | CASSTSTGQDFSYEQYF
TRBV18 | CASSPDYRDTGIEAFF
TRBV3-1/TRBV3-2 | CASSQGRGLQPQHF
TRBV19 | CASRRTGMNTEAFF
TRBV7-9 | CASSPSWGQGNEKLFF
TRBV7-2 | CASSPTSPRNTEAFF
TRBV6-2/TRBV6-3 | CASSYRPMTGSGAEAFF
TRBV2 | CASRTGGGQTQYF
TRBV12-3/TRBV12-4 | CASSRSGGTEAFF
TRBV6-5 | CASRASTHSNQPQHF
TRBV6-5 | CASSSSEGYGYTF
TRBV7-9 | CASSFMNTEAFF
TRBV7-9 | CASSPGREQFF
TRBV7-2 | CASGETRVTGELFF
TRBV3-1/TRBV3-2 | CASSPRDRGLDTQYF
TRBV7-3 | CASSLGGNYGYTF
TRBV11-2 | CASSPRQASGANVLTF
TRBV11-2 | CASSSPRLAGAYNEQFF
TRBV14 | CASSQQSNTEAFF
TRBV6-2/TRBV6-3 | CASSYGRLENEKLFF
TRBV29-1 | CSVAGQVYEQYF
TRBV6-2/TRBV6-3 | CASSYQEDSGNTIYF
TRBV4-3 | CASSQAATRGSGNTIYF
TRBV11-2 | CASSPGTGRETQYF
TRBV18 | CASSPPRLAGGRLQETQYF
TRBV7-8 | CASSLGPANPNYGYTF
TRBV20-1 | CSASPLGGISTDTQYF
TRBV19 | CASSIQAGSYNEQFF
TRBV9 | CASSRQGGGTEAFF
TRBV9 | CASSKASGGTGNTIYF
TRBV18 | CASSHPSTVATGNTIYF
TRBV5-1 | CASSLSRGEQYF
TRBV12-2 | CASRVGEAGAPLEQYF
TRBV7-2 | CASSLVVRETQYF
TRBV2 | CASRLTGGREAFF
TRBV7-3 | CASSPGGRHTGELFF
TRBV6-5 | CASSSGTEETQYF
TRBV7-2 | CASSSRQGVGYGYTF
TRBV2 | CASRLQGAESPLHF
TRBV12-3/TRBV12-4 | CASSFGLAGGQYF
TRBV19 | CASSIGSGLNQPQHF
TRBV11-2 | CASSFSGYEQYF
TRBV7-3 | CASSLREQDEQFF
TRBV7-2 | CASSLFLALQETQYF
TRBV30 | CAWSPRAGEAFF
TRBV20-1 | CSASGGEKLFF
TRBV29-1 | CSVGGSGLALYEQYF
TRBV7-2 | CASSKGTAGANVLTF
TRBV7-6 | CASSFPGLAGFNEQFF